Listed here are 25 T cell receptor beta chains from one sample, sequenced in a study of Graves' ophthalmopathy and Graves' hyperthyroidism. RNA transcripts were the source from which TCR beta CDR3 regions were amplified. HTBI primers were employed in first-round RT-PCR, then a second-round multiplex PCR followed. Each CDR3 protein is one row after TCRdb ran MiXCR on the multiplex PCR reads. The sample shows 350,000 to 400,000 distinct CDR3 sequences, 15% to 20% of them seen only once. The sample was peripheral blood. These TCRs come from a woman aged 18-29 years with Graves' ophthalmopathy.

This chain connects TRBV12-3 or TRBV12-4 to TRBJ1-6; TRBD1 agrees at 7 bases. V shed 4 bases and J 9 bases; nucleotides not matched to a gene: 9. This CDR3 contains 15 residues. CDR3 in amino acids: CASSSGTAGSSPLHF. The CDR3 DNA reads TGTGCCAGCAGTTCCGGGACAGCTGGGTCTTCACCCCTCCACTTT.

This clonotype was counted many times. The chain recombines TRBV19 with TRBJ1-5; D ambiguous. The V and J ends lost 7 bases and 4 bases respectively, with 17 bases between them. CDR3 length: 15 residues. Germline CDR1 is LNHDA and CDR2 is SQIVND (reference sequence). The CDR3 loop is CASKLIQEFNQPQHF. CDR3 coding DNA: TGTGCCAGTAAGTTAATCCAGGAATTTAATCAGCCCCAGCATTTT.

V is TRBV28 and J is TRBJ2-2; 11 bases are a match to TRBD1. After removal of 4 bases from V and 5 bases from J, the junction contained 12 bases not matched to a gene. Per germline, CDR1 MDHEN and CDR2 SYDVKM. CDR3 length: 18 amino acids. The CDR3 DNA reads TGTGCCAGCAGTTCCCCAAGGACAGGGGGCGATGGGACCGGGGAGCTGTTTTTT. This encodes CASSSPRTGGDGTGELFF.

This clonotype was observed a few times. The V call is TRBV6-1, the J call TRBJ2-7; 8 bases are shared with TRBD1. V was pared by 7 bases and J by 4 bases, with 9 bases of the junction left unmatched. The CDR3 is 14 residues long. CDR1 is MNHNS, CDR2 SASEGT, per germline. Here the CDR3 reads CASKRQGTQYEQYF. The CDR3 DNA reads as TGTGCCAGCAAAAGACAGGGGACCCAATACGAGCAGTACTTC.

The chain combines TRBV6-1 with TRBJ2-2; D might be TRBD2 (7 bases). The CDR3 consists of 15 residues. The germline V gene has CDR1 MNHNS and CDR2 SASEGT. V was shortened by 8 bases and J by 8 bases, with 21 bases between the two germline ends. CDR3 DNA: TGTGCCAGCTTCTGGGGGGCGGGACTAAGGGGGGAGCTGTTTTTT. Amino acids: CASFWGAGLRGELFF.

This clonotype was seen repeatedly, ten times or more. The chain employs TRBV20-1 and TRBJ2-4, with D perhaps TRBD1 (6 bases). This CDR3 spans 14 amino acids. Germline assignment: CDR1 DFQATT and CDR2 SNEGSKA (reference sequence). The V and J ends lost 5 bases and 13 bases respectively, with 24 bases between them. The CDR3 spells CSASQGRRLASQYF. The CDR3 DNA reads as TGCAGTGCTTCCCAGGGGCGTAGGTTGGCTAGCCAGTACTTC.

This clonotype was recorded many times. The rearrangement links TRBV27 to TRBJ2-3; tentatively, D is TRBD2 (6 bases). With 2 bases removed from V and 8 bases from J, the gap between germline ends came to 8 bases. This CDR3 comprises 12 residues. Germline V gives CDR1 MNHEY, CDR2 SMNVEV (reference sequence). CDR3 DNA sequence: TGTGCCAGCAGTTTAGGAGGGCGTACGCAGTATTTT. Translation gives CASSLGGRTQYF.

This clonotype was seen many times. The V call is TRBV27, the J call TRBJ2-7, with D perhaps being TRBD1 or TRBD2 (5 bases each). The CDR3 totals 17 residues. Germline CDR1 is MNHEY and CDR2 is SMNVEV (reference sequence). The V end was cut by 7 bases, the J end by 4 bases, with 26 bases between. The CDR3 coding sequence is TGTGCCAGCACTCGCGAGGGATGGGGGACGGAATATTACGAGCAGTACTTC. Its protein is CASTREGWGTEYYEQYF.

This chain joins TRBV20-1 and TRBJ1-1; 7 positions agree with TRBD1. The CDR3 runs 13 residues. V lost 4 bases, J lost 6 bases, and 8 bases stayed unmatched. CDR1 and CDR2 from the germline V gene are DFQATT and SNEGSKA (reference sequence). The CDR3 nucleotides read TGCAGTGCTATAATACAGGGGTTCGCTGAAGCTTTCTTT. Protein sequence: CSAIIQGFAEAFF.

There are many counts of this clonotype. V and J are TRBV6-5 and TRBJ1-3; 8 nucleotides match TRBD1. Germline lookup yields CDR1 MNHEY and CDR2 SVGAGI. Trimming removed 1 base from V and 2 bases from J; junction bases left unmatched: 7. The CDR3 spans 17 residues. The CDR3 spells CASSYWAGGLAGNTIYF. The DNA of the CDR3 is TGTGCCAGCAGTTACTGGGCAGGGGGCTTAGCTGGAAACACCATATATTTT.

This clonotype was seen ten or more times. A much larger clonotype is one base distant, so this may be a read error. The J gene is TRBJ1-5, the V gene TRBV6-2 or TRBV6-3, with D perhaps matching TRBD1 (6 bases). Germline loops: CDR1 MNHEY, CDR2 SVGEGT. Trimming removed 6 bases at V and 5 bases at J, with 11 bases between. The CDR3 is 13 amino acids. As DNA, the CDR3 is TGTGCCAGCAGATTACAGGGAGATCAGCCCCAGCATTTT. Translating gives CASRLQGDQPQHF.

This clonotype was counted ten times or more. The rearrangement uses TRBV6-5 and TRBJ1-1; 8 bases agree with TRBD1. Germline lookup yields CDR1 MNHEY and CDR2 SVGAGI. This CDR3 contains 14 residues. V lost 2 bases and J lost 1; bases outside the gene matches: 0. The CDR3 DNA reads TGTGCCAGCAGTTACCAGGGGGCGAACACTGAAGCTTTCTTT. As protein: CASSYQGANTEAFF.

This clonotype has ten or more counts. The V and J genes are TRBV10-3 and TRBJ1-6, with 9 positions matching TRBD1. V trimming: 6 bases; J trimming: 9 bases; junction bases outside the gene matches: 3. Germline V CDR1 and CDR2: ENHRY, SYGVKD. This CDR3 has 13 amino acids. The CDR3 DNA reads TGTGCCATCAGGCCGGGACAGGGTTCACCCCTCCACTTT. Translating it yields CAIRPGQGSPLHF.

This clonotype came up many times. The DNA for the CDR3 is TGTGCCAGCAAGGCCCCCCCAATACAGGGCAATCAGCCCCAGCATTTT. Protein: CASKAPPIQGNQPQHF. This sequence joins TRBV28 and TRBJ1-5; maybe TRBD1 (5 bases). Germline CDR1 MDHEN, CDR2 SYDVKM. The CDR3 has 16 residues. Trimming took off 7 bases at V and 2 bases at J, with 18 bases between the two ends.

A single count supports this clonotype. The genes are TRBV15 and TRBJ1-1; D is possibly TRBD1 (5 bases). The V end lost 3 bases, the J end lost 0 bases, and 8 bases lay between the germline ends. From germline, CDR1 is LNHNV and CDR2 YYDKDF (reference sequence). The CDR3 contains 14 residues. Here the CDR3 reads CATSSPGMNTEAFF. The CDR3 DNA reads TGTGCCACCAGCAGTCCAGGGATGAACACTGAAGCTTTCTTT.

This clonotype was seen many times. The chain is built from TRBV12-3 or TRBV12-4 and TRBJ1-1; 10 bases fit TRBD1. CDR3 size: 17 residues. The junction had 10 bases not matched to a gene; V was cut back by 3 bases and J by 3 bases. The CDR3: CASSFVAGQGGDTEAFF. CDR3 sequence (DNA): TGTGCCAGCAGTTTCGTAGCTGGACAGGGGGGTGACACTGAAGCTTTCTTT.

In this sample, this clonotype turned up many times. The chain links TRBV28 to TRBJ2-2, with a tentative D call TRBD1 (6 bases). CDR3 length: 15 amino acids. Germline V gives CDR1 MDHEN, CDR2 SYDVKM. Between the trimmed V and J ends, which lost 5 bases and 0 bases, there was a span of 10 bases. The CDR3 DNA reads as TGTGCCAGCAGTCCATCAGGGGCGAACACCGGGGAGCTGTTTTTT. Translated, it gives CASSPSGANTGELFF.

This clonotype was counted many times. The chain couples TRBV30 to TRBJ1-2; D call uncertain. V was cut by 2 bases and J by 8 bases, with 18 bases left in between. The CDR3 length is 14 residues. Germline lookup yields CDR1 GTSNPN and CDR2 SVGIG (reference sequence). The DNA of the CDR3 is TGTGCCTGGAGTCCCGGACGGCCTGGAGGGGGCTACACCTTC. This encodes CAWSPGRPGGGYTF.

Only one count was recorded for this clonotype. This rearrangement joins TRBV4-2 to TRBJ2-2; a weak D match, TRBD2 (6 bases). Germline V gene sequence: CDR1 LGHNA, CDR2 YNFKEQ. Deletions cut 0 bases from V and 5 bases from J, with 10 bases between. The CDR3 loop spans 15 amino acids. In DNA, the CDR3 is TGTGCCAGCAGCCAAGAGGGTGGGGGGACCGGGGAGCTGTTTTTT. Its translation: CASSQEGGGTGELFF.

This sequence joins TRBV12-3 or TRBV12-4 and TRBJ1-1; D is uncertain. V lost 3 bases and J 5 bases, leaving 19 bases between the germline ends. This CDR3 spans 16 amino acids. The CDR3, as DNA: TGTGCCAGCAGTTTCCGTCCACGGGAGGCGGATACTGAAGCTTTCTTT. Residues: CASSFRPREADTEAFF.

The table lists this clonotype with many counts. The chain joins TRBV6-1 to TRBJ1-5; the D is unclear. Trimming took off 0 bases at V and 0 bases at J, with 12 bases between the two ends. Germline CDR1 MNHNS, CDR2 SASEGT. The length of the CDR3 is 17 residues. The CDR3: CASSEAIGPYSNQPQHF. The CDR3, as DNA: TGTGCCAGCAGTGAAGCGATCGGACCCTATAGCAATCAGCCCCAGCATTTT.

The genes are TRBV30 and TRBJ2-7, with D possibly matching TRBD2 (5 bases). Germline V gene sequence: CDR1 GTSNPN, CDR2 SVGIG (reference sequence). V lost 1 base to trimming and J lost 3 bases, with 16 bases between them. This CDR3 has 15 amino acids. In nucleotides, the CDR3 is TGTGCCTGGAGTGACATGACCCATCGGGGCTACGAGCAGTACTTC. Protein: CAWSDMTHRGYEQYF.

This clonotype was seen at least ten times. This chain joins TRBV15 and TRBJ2-4; TRBD2 agrees at 8 bases. The CDR3 runs 16 residues. V shed 8 bases, J shed 5 bases, and the junction held 14 bases outside the gene matches. Germline values: CDR1 LNHNV, CDR2 YYDKDF (reference sequence). The CDR3 spells CATAPWRGAGENIQYF. The CDR3 region has the DNA TGTGCCACCGCCCCGTGGCGGGGGGCTGGAGAAAACATTCAGTACTTC.

This clonotype was detected ten times or more. DNA for the CDR3: TGTGCCAGCAGCCCGCGGCAGCGCGAACAAGAGACCCAGTACTTC. Translated, it gives CASSPRQREQETQYF. The chain is built from TRBV7-9 and TRBJ2-5; D gene ambiguous. Between the trimmed V and J ends, which lost 5 bases and 2 bases, there was a span of 15 bases. Germline V CDR1 and CDR2: SEHNR, FQNEAQ (reference sequence). The CDR3 is 15 amino acids.

This clonotype was counted many times. The rearrangement uses TRBV7-9 and TRBJ2-7; weak D call: TRBD1 (5 bases). V was shortened by 5 bases and J by 4 bases, with 12 bases between the two germline ends. The CDR3 covers 13 residues. CDR1 and CDR2 (germline): SEHNR, FQNEAQ (reference sequence). Here the CDR3 DNA reads TGTGCCAGCAGCGGTATCTCAGGGTACGAGCAGTACTTC. This gives the protein CASSGISGYEQYF.